This entry describes one TCR beta chain. Its antigen is unidentified. This sample stems from a study of shared clonotypes between healthy human individuals. Study-wide background: Donors had three CD4 naive, three CD4 memory, two CD8 naive and one CD8 memory plate apiece.

Memory CD4+ cells were the fraction left after CD45RA+ naive selection. This CDR3 spans 16 amino acids. Germline assignment: CDR1 LNHDA and CDR2 SQIVND (reference sequence). V shed 1 base and J shed 0 bases, with 9 bases lying between them. The table came from immunoSEQ multiplex PCR; TCRdb's copy has only in-frame clones and leaves some out. The table includes about 2 million clones, 95% detected once. Study results and caveats: Lower generation probabilities were found for non-shared clonotypes than for those shared by all four donors. Limited genetic and exposure-history diversity came from having few donors.

Sequenced: naive CD4+ T cells sorted from blood. Subset specified: CD45RA+ positively selected. The TCR sequence derives from a man in his late teens or twenties in good health. The chain joins TRBV19 to TRBJ2-2; D might be TRBD1 or TRBD2, each matching 5 bases. The CDR3 loop reads CASSIGGNSNTGELFF. The CDR3 DNA sequence: TGTGCCAGTAGTATAGGGGGGAATTCGAACACCGGGGAGCTGTTTTTT.